These 9 T cell receptor beta chains were sequenced from one sample in a study of blood T cell repertoires in COVID-19. Measured with immunoSEQ multiplex PCR; TCRdb has only the in-frame clones, and not every one. The table records approximately 93,000 clones, roughly 70% of them present only once. The sample was peripheral blood. These receptors were collected from a woman older than 75 with acute or convalescent COVID-19.

The chain combines TRBV7-3 with TRBJ1-3; D gene ambiguous. Germline V CDR1 and CDR2: SGHTA, FQGTGA. This CDR3 has 15 residues. Trimming took off 5 bases at V and 2 bases at J, with 13 bases between the two ends. The DNA for the CDR3 is TGTGCCAGCAGCCCAACGGCGGGGACTGGAAACACCATATATTTT. Amino acids: CASSPTAGTGNTIYF.

This clone was counted a few times. Mismatch with germline at one junction end may stem from a read error. The chain employs TRBV7-2 and TRBJ2-7; TRBD2 is a possible D gene (6 bases). From germline, CDR1 is SGHTA and CDR2 FQGNSA. The CDR3 is 14 residues long. In DNA, the CDR3 is TGTGCCAGCACCTTAGGTAGCGGAGCCTACGAGCAGTACTTC. Its translation is CASTLGSGAYEQYF.

This chain connects TRBV11-1 to TRBJ1-1; D is ambiguous. The CDR3 extends over 14 amino acids. V was clipped by 6 bases and J by 8 bases, with 19 bases between them. Germline V gives CDR1 SGHAT, CDR2 FQDESV (reference sequence). This chain's CDR3 is CASSRTGALFEAFF. In DNA form, the CDR3 reads TGTGCCAGCAGTCGGACGGGAGCCCTGTTCGAAGCTTTCTTT.

The V call is TRBV5-1, the J call TRBJ2-3, with D perhaps TRBD1 (6 bases). The CDR3 is 16 residues long. Germline V gene sequence: CDR1 SGHRS, CDR2 YFSETQ. V was pared by 0 bases and J by 3 bases, with 14 bases between. CDR3 amino acids: CASSLAEGGWTDTQYF. The CDR3 DNA follows: TGCGCCAGCAGCTTGGCCGAAGGGGGTTGGACAGATACGCAGTATTTT.

The chain carries TRBV19 and TRBJ2-5, with 9 nucleotides matching TRBD1. J lost 5 bases, V lost 6 bases, and 10 bases had no gene match. The germline V gene encodes CDR1 LNHDA and CDR2 SQIVND (reference sequence). This CDR3 is built from 15 residues. CDR3 amino acids: CASSPGDRGWETQYF. CDR3 DNA: TGTGCCAGTAGCCCTGGCGACAGGGGGTGGGAGACCCAGTACTTC.

The genes are TRBV7-9 and TRBJ2-5; 8 positions match TRBD1. Per the germline V gene, CDR1 is SEHNR and CDR2 is FQNEAQ (reference sequence). Trimming cost V 5 bases and J 2 bases; bases outside gene matches: 10. This CDR3 is 16 amino acids long. CDR3 protein: CASSKPWGQDQETQYF. The CDR3 nucleotides read TGTGCCAGCAGCAAACCCTGGGGACAGGATCAAGAGACCCAGTACTTC.

In its sample, this clone is medium-sized. This rearrangement joins TRBV5-1 to TRBJ2-6; D is ambiguous. The CDR3 totals 16 residues. Trimming took off 1 base at V and 4 bases at J, with 12 bases between the two ends. Germline CDR1 and CDR2: SGHRS and YFSETQ. The CDR3 sequence is CASSLTAGSGANVLTF. The CDR3 region has the DNA TGCGCCAGCAGCTTGACAGCCGGCAGCGGGGCCAACGTCCTGACTTTC.

The chain couples TRBV7-2 to TRBJ2-1, with 9 bases aligning to TRBD1. There are 15 residues in the CDR3. V was pared by 5 bases and J by 4 bases, with 6 bases of the junction left unmatched. Looked up from germline, CDR1 is SGHTA and CDR2 is FQGNSA. CDR3 in amino acids: CASSRDRAAYNEQFF. CDR3 coding DNA: TGTGCCAGCAGCAGGGACAGGGCCGCGTACAATGAGCAGTTCTTC.

This clone was recorded once. This chain joins TRBV5-4 and TRBJ2-7; 9 bases are shared with TRBD1. The CDR3 is 15 amino acids. Trimming took 4 bases from V and 6 from J; bases not matched to a gene: 11. The germline CDR1 and CDR2 sequences are SGHNT and YYREEE (reference sequence). CDR3 DNA: TGTGCCAGCAGCCCTGAGCCGGGACAGGGTTCCGAGCAGTACTTC. This translates into CASSPEPGQGSEQYF.